This T cell receptor beta chain was captured by sequencing in a study of OX40 agonist ivuxolimab in advanced cancers. Germline CDR1 is SGHRS and CDR2 is YFSETQ. The CDR3 loop spans 17 amino acids. The ends were cut back, 0 bases at V and 0 bases at J, with 10 bases in the middle. The assay was immunoSEQ multiplex PCR, and TCRdb's table has in-frame clones only and misses some. The sample includes about 40,000 clones, 88% of them seen just once. The chain carries TRBV5-1 and TRBJ1-6, with D maybe TRBD1 (5 bases). This receptor was obtained from an adult with an advanced solid tumor such as melanoma, head and neck, liver or kidney cancer. The sequences come from CD4+ or CD8+ T cells sorted from blood, collected in a trial of the OX40 agonist ivuxolimab. CDR3 sequence: CASSLGQSSSYNSPLHF. The CDR3 DNA sequence: TGCGCCAGCAGCTTGGGACAGAGCAGCTCCTATAATTCACCCCTCCACTTT.